This TCR beta chain emerged from a study of cytomegalovirus exposure and HLA in healthy donors. Overall study findings and caveats: Cytomegalovirus association was assigned to about 150 TCR beta chains. For most TCR beta V segments, an earlier analysis put the productive rate at about 87% or about 30% of the time. Despite most TCR sequences being rare, some public TCRs occurred in many donors. It emerged from a later analysis that several of the most significant clusters appeared to be linked to common viral pathogens.

The CDR3 covers 16 residues. Looked up from germline, CDR1 is LNHDA and CDR2 is SQIVND (reference sequence). J gave up 4 bases and V 3 bases, and 12 bases lay outside the gene matches. Only one count was recorded for this clone. Its antigen is unknown. PCR was performed using 60 Vbeta and 13 Jbeta primers. Libraries were prepared by immunoSEQ multiplex PCR; TCRdb keeps only in-frame clonotypes and omits some of them. The sample consists of about 95,000 clones, over 70% of them appearing once. The V call is TRBV19, the J call TRBJ2-7; the match to TRBD1 covers 7 bases. The sequence was obtained from a man in his fifties or sixties in good health and CMV-seronegative. Sequenced sample: PBMCs. The CDR3 loop reads CASSISHRGPSYEQYF. CDR3 nucleotide sequence: TGTGCCAGTAGTATCTCCCACAGGGGACCCTCGTACGAGCAGTACTTC.